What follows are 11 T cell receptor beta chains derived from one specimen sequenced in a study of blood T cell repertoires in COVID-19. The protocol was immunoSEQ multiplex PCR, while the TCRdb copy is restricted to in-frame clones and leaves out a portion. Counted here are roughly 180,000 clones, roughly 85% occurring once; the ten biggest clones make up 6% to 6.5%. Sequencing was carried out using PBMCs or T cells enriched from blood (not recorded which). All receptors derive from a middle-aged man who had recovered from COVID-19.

CDR3 loop: CASRTGGAGNQPQHF. The CDR3 bases are TGTGCCAGCAGGACAGGGGGCGCAGGGAATCAGCCCCAGCATTTT. The rearrangement links TRBV27 to TRBJ1-5, with 10 bases lining up with TRBD1. CDR3 length: 15 residues. Germline values: CDR1 MNHEY, CDR2 SMNVEV (reference sequence). V lost 6 bases to trimming and J lost 4 bases; unmatched junction nucleotides: 6.

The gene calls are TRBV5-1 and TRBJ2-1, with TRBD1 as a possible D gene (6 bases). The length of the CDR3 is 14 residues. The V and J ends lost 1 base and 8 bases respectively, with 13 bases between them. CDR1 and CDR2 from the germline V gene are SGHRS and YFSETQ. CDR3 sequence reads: CASSLRQGNDEQFF. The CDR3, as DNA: TGCGCCAGCAGCTTGAGGCAGGGGAACGATGAGCAGTTCTTC.

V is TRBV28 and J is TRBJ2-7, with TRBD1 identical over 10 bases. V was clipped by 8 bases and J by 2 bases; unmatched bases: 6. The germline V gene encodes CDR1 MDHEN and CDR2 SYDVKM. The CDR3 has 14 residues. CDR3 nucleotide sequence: TGTGCCAGCCACGGGACAGGGGCCCCCTACGAGCAGTACTTC. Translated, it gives CASHGTGAPYEQYF. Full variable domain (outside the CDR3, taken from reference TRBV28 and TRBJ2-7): DVKVTQSSRYLVKRTGEKVFLECVQDMDHENMFWYRQDPGLGLRLIYFSYDVKMKEKGDIPEGYSVSREKKERFSLILESASTNQTSMYLCASHGTGAPYEQYFGPGTRLTVT.

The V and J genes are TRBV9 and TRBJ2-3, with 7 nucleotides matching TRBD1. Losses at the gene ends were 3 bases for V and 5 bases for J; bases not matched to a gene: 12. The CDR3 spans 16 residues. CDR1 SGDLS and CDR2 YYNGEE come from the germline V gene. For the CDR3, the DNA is TGTGCCAGCAGCGCCCCGGTCGACAGGGCTGAAGATACGCAGTATTTT. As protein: CASSAPVDRAEDTQYF.

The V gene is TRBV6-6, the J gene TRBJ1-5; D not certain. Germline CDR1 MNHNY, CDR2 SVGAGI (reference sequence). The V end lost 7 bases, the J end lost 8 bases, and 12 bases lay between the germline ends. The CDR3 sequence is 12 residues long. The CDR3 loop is CASTPGAEPQHF. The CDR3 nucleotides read TGTGCCAGCACCCCCGGTGCGGAGCCCCAGCATTTT.

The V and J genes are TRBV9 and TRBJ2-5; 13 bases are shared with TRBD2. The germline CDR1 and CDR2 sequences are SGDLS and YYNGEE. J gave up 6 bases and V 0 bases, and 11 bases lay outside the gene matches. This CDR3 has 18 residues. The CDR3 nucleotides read TGTGCCAGCAGCGTAGCTGGGGGACTAGCGGGGCCCTCGCAGACCCAGTACTTC. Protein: CASSVAGGLAGPSQTQYF.

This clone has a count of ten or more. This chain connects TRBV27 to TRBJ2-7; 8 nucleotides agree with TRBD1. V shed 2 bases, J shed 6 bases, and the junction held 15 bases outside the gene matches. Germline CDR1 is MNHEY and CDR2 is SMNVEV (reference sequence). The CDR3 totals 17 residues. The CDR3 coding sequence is TGTGCCAGCAGTTTACGTGCCGGGACAGGTCGCGAGGGCGAGCAGTACTTC. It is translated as CASSLRAGTGREGEQYF.

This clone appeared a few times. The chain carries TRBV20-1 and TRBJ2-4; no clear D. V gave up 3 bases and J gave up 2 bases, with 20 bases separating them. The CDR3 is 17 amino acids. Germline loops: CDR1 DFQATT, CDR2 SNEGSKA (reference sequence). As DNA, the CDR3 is TGCAGTGCTAGTTGGCTTCAGGTGGATTGGACCAAAAACATTCAGTACTTC. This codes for CSASWLQVDWTKNIQYF.

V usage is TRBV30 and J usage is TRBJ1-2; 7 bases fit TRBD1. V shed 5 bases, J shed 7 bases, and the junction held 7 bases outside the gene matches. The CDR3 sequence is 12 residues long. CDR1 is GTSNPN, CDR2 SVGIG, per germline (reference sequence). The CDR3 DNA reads TGTGCCTGGGGGACAGTGGCTGGTGGCTACACCTTC. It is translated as CAWGTVAGGYTF.

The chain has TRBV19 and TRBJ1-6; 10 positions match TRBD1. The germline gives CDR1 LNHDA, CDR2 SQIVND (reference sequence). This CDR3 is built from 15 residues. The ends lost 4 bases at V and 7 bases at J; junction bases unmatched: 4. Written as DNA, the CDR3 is TGTGCCAGTAGTAAAAGGACAGGGGGGAATTCACCCCTCCACTTT. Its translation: CASSKRTGGNSPLHF.

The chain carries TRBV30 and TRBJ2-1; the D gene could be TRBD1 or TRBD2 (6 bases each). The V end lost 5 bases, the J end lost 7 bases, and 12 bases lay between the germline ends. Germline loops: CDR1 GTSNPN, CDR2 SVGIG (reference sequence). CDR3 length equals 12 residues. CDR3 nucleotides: TGTGCCTGGGGGGGGACACCTAATGAGCAGTTCTTC. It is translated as CAWGGTPNEQFF.